One sample yielded the 8 T cell receptor beta chains listed below, sequenced in a study of CD8 T cell repertoires and HIV-1 epitope variants. Antigen specificity for these receptors is unknown. Assay: immunoSEQ multiplex PCR; the TCRdb copy retains only in-frame clones and omits some. The sample contains over 6,500 clones, 66% of which appear only once. The sample consisted of cultured CD8+ T cells derived from PBMCs. Receptor source: a male donor with HIV.

The chain links TRBV10-1 to TRBJ2-3; maybe TRBD1 (6 bases). The CDR3 has 16 amino acids. Trimming shortened V by 0 bases and J by 4 bases, and 14 bases separated the two germline ends. Looked up from germline, CDR1 is WNHNN and CDR2 is SYGVQD (reference sequence). The CDR3 spells CASSESDRRPADTQYF. For the CDR3, the DNA is TGCGCCAGCAGTGAGTCTGACAGGCGACCGGCAGATACGCAGTATTTT.

This chain joins TRBV5-6 and TRBJ1-1, with D unclear. Trimming removed 4 bases at V and 3 bases at J, with 22 bases between. Germline lookup yields CDR1 SGHDT and CDR2 YYEEEE. The CDR3 totals 17 residues. The CDR3 loop is CASSPVWSAMVDTEAFF. CDR3 nucleotides: TGTGCCAGCAGCCCCGTATGGTCCGCGATGGTGGACACTGAAGCTTTCTTT.

This clone qualifies as medium-sized. The rearrangement uses TRBV5-1 and TRBJ1-5, with D hard to call. This CDR3 spans 17 amino acids. Germline V gene sequence: CDR1 SGHRS, CDR2 YFSETQ. The V gene lost 4 bases and the J gene lost 6 bases, with 23 bases spanning the gap. The CDR3 protein is CASSPVPDIGRAQPQHF. The CDR3 DNA follows: TGCGCCAGCAGCCCGGTACCTGACATCGGGAGGGCTCAGCCCCAGCATTTT.

J is TRBJ2-1 and V is TRBV5-1, with D unresolved. Germline CDR1 reads SGHRS; CDR2 reads YFSETQ. Trimming took 0 bases from V and 3 from J, leaving 4 bases between them. The CDR3 is 13 residues long. Here the CDR3 DNA reads TGCGCCAGCAGCTTGGGTGTCTACAATGAGCAGTTCTTC. Amino acids: CASSLGVYNEQFF.

The V and J genes are TRBV5-1 and TRBJ2-7, with unresolved D. The germline CDR1 and CDR2 sequences are SGHRS and YFSETQ. Between the trimmed V and J ends, which lost 5 bases and 2 bases, there was a span of 11 bases. The length of the CDR3 is 13 residues. The CDR3 spells CASRLRATYEQYF. The CDR3 bases are TGCGCCAGCAGGCTCCGTGCAACCTACGAGCAGTACTTC.

The chain combines TRBV28 with TRBJ1-1; 7 bases align to TRBD1. This CDR3 has 14 residues. J gave up 5 bases and V 5 bases, and 8 bases lay outside the gene matches. From germline, CDR1 is MDHEN and CDR2 SYDVKM. The CDR3 region has the DNA TGTGCCAGCAGTCTGACAGGGTCGGAAACTGAAGCTTTCTTT. Translation: CASSLTGSETEAFF.

This chain uses TRBV19 with TRBJ1-1; no reliable D call. The CDR3 runs to 13 residues. V was cut by 6 bases and J by 0 bases, with 8 bases left in between. The germline V gene has CDR1 LNHDA and CDR2 SQIVND (reference sequence). This CDR3 is CASRPGVNTEAFF. The CDR3 coding sequence is TGTGCCAGTAGGCCAGGAGTGAACACTGAAGCTTTCTTT.

This clone has more than one count but fewer than ten. V gene TRBV11-1 combines with J gene TRBJ2-7; the D gene is possibly TRBD2 (6 bases). This CDR3 has 12 residues. V gave up 2 bases and J gave up 6 bases, with 8 bases separating them. Germline values: CDR1 SGHAT, CDR2 FQDESV (reference sequence). The CDR3 coding sequence is TGTGCCAGCAGCTTACGAGCGGGCGAGCAGTACTTC. This translates into CASSLRAGEQYF.